The 23 T cell receptor beta chains presented below share a single source sample, sequenced in a study of blood T cells in healthy people across ages (dated by TCRdb to about 2015). The library was obtained by 5' RACE. Reads for this sample came from an Illumina HiSeq 2500. A second roughly 6 to 12 cycle PCR used a sample-barcoded 5' primer and a J-beta primer mix. TCRdb reran the public reads through fastp at Q25 and MiXCR, keeping productive beta chains. Rows are combined by CDR3 protein, so each entry shows the most common genes and DNA. The table for this sample lists about 1.7 million distinct CDR3 sequences; 28% of them were counted only once. The ten largest clones capture 7.7% of the sample. Material: blood. The receptors stem from a woman aged 25 to 39 in good health.

This clonotype was seen just once. The chain joins TRBV6-1 to TRBJ2-1; D perhaps matches TRBD2 (5 bases). The CDR3 extends over 18 amino acids. The V and J ends lost 5 bases and 0 bases respectively, with 20 bases between them. Germline CDR1 is MNHNS and CDR2 is SASEGT. CDR3 sequence (DNA): TGTGCCAGCAGTCGAGGTAAGAGCGGATCGATCTCCTACAATGAGCAGTTCTTC. Translating gives CASSRGKSGSISYNEQFF.

In this sample, this clonotype turned up many times. The rearrangement joins TRBV6-5 to TRBJ1-1; D gene uncertain. Germline loops: CDR1 MNHEY, CDR2 SVGAGI. The V and J ends lost 2 bases and 4 bases respectively, with 8 bases between them. This CDR3 contains 13 residues. This CDR3 reads CASSYGRGTEAFF. The CDR3 region has the DNA TGTGCCAGCAGTTACGGCCGGGGCACTGAAGCTTTCTTT.

This clonotype was observed at least ten times. This chain connects TRBV3-1 to TRBJ2-3, with D possibly being TRBD2 (6 bases). V was trimmed by 4 bases and J by 4 bases, leaving 12 bases between them. There are 14 residues in the CDR3. The germline gives CDR1 LGHDT, CDR2 YNNKEL (reference sequence). Written as DNA, the CDR3 is TGTGCCAGCAGCCCACGGGGGTTGGCAGATACGCAGTATTTT. Translating it yields CASSPRGLADTQYF.

This clonotype was seen just once. The V gene is TRBV27, the J gene TRBJ2-5, with D possibly TRBD1 on 6 matching bases. The J call may be in error: the DNA end matches TRBJ2-7 better. This CDR3 comprises 16 residues. Germline V lookup: CDR1 MNHEY, CDR2 SMNVEV (reference sequence). This CDR3 reads CASSLSIRVGAYEQYF. CDR3 DNA sequence: TGTGCCAGCAGTTTATCGATTCGGGTGGGGGCATACGAGCAGTACTTC.

This clonotype has a count of ten or more. The chain recombines TRBV7-9 with TRBJ2-7; perhaps TRBD1 as D (5 bases). Germline lookup yields CDR1 SEHNR and CDR2 FQNEAQ (reference sequence). This CDR3 region has 13 residues. V gave up 1 base and J gave up 3 bases, with 7 bases separating them. CDR3 sequence reads: CASSLVTDYEQYF. For the CDR3, the DNA is TGTGCCAGCAGCTTAGTGACAGACTACGAGCAGTACTTC. The whole variable domain, remainder taken from reference TRBV7-9 and TRBJ2-7, is DTGVSQNPRHKITKRGQNVTFRCDPISEHNRLYWYRQTLGQGPEFLTYFQNEAQLEKSRLLSDRFSAERPKGSFSTLEIQRTEQGDSAMYLCASSLVTDYEQYFGPGTRLTVT.

This rearrangement joins TRBV18 to TRBJ2-5; perhaps TRBD1 as D (6 bases). The V and J ends lost 2 bases and 7 bases respectively, with 17 bases between them. This CDR3 has 15 amino acids. Per the germline V gene, CDR1 is KGHSH and CDR2 is LQKENI. In DNA form, the CDR3 reads TGTGCCAGCTCACCAGAGGGGCCAGGGGAACTGACCCAGTACTTC. Amino acid sequence: CASSPEGPGELTQYF.

This clonotype was detected ten times or more. The chain joins TRBV12-3 or TRBV12-4 to TRBJ2-1; TRBD2 agrees at 13 bases. Losses at the gene ends were 6 bases for V and 2 bases for J; bases not matched to a gene: 4. CDR3 length equals 16 residues. CDR3 DNA: TGTGCCAGCAGCAGGACTAGCGGGGGCACCTACAATGAGCAGTTCTTC. This codes for CASSRTSGGTYNEQFF.

This clonotype was found once. An end of the junction does not agree with germline; a read error may underlie this. The rearrangement uses TRBV7-3 and TRBJ2-2; weak D call: TRBD1 (5 bases). The CDR3 is 15 amino acids. Germline V lookup: CDR1 SGHTA, CDR2 FQGTGA. For the CDR3, the DNA is TGTGTCAGCAGCCCTAGTACGCCCAGGGCTGGGGAGCTGTTTTTT. Protein sequence: CVSSPSTPRAGELFF. Combining the CDR3 with reference TRBV7-3 and TRBJ2-2 gives the whole variable domain GAGVSQTPSNKVTEKGKYVELRCDPISGHTALYWYRQSLGQGPEFLIYFQGTGAADDSGLPNDRFFAVRPEGSVSTLKIQRTERGDSAVYLCVSSPSTPRAGELFFGEGSRLTVL.

This clonotype has more than one count but fewer than ten. The V gene is TRBV20-1, the J gene TRBJ2-3; D call uncertain. Between the trimmed V and J ends, which lost 5 bases and 7 bases, there was a span of 10 bases. Germline loops: CDR1 DFQATT, CDR2 SNEGSKA (reference sequence). The CDR3 runs to 11 residues. This chain's CDR3 is CSAPASNTQYF. CDR3 in DNA: TGCAGTGCTCCGGCATCGAATACGCAGTATTTT.

The chain links TRBV15 to TRBJ2-1, with D hard to call. The ends were cut back, 3 bases at V and 0 bases at J, with 3 bases in the middle. Germline loops: CDR1 LNHNV, CDR2 YYDKDF (reference sequence). This CDR3 comprises 13 residues. The CDR3 nucleotides read TGTGCCACCAGCAGGTTCTCCTACAATGAGCAGTTCTTC. It translates to CATSRFSYNEQFF.

The chain combines TRBV20-1 with TRBJ2-7; D may be TRBD1 (5 bases). The V gene's germline CDR1 is DFQATT and CDR2 SNEGSKA (reference sequence). V was clipped by 5 bases and J by 1 base, with 15 bases between them. This CDR3 has 14 amino acids. CDR3 amino acids: CSAQQTDWSYEQYF. CDR3 DNA sequence: TGCAGTGCTCAGCAGACAGACTGGTCCTACGAGCAGTACTTC.

This rearrangement joins TRBV5-5 to TRBJ2-2; D may be TRBD2 (6 bases). The V gene lost 5 bases and the J gene lost 7 bases, with 12 bases spanning the gap. CDR3 length equals 13 residues. Germline V gene data show CDR1 as SGHKS and CDR2 as YYEKEE (reference sequence). CDR3: CASRPGGIGELFF. DNA for the CDR3: TGTGCCAGCAGGCCTGGGGGGATCGGGGAGCTGTTTTTT.

The chain links TRBV29-1 to TRBJ2-5, with 8 bases that match TRBD1. The CDR3 is made up of 13 amino acids. Germline lookup yields CDR1 SQVTM and CDR2 ANQGSEA. Unmatched junction bases numbered 6, after V lost 4 bases and J lost 5 bases. The CDR3 DNA reads as TGCAGCGTTGTGCCAGGGGGCTGCGAGACCCAGTACTTC. Translation: CSVVPGGCETQYF.

This clonotype was detected a few times. The V and J genes are TRBV6-6 and TRBJ1-2, with TRBD1 matching over 9 bases. CDR3 length: 13 amino acids. J was trimmed by 6 bases and V by 9 bases; bases with no gene match: 8. The germline gives CDR1 MNHNY, CDR2 SVGAGI (reference sequence). CDR3: CASQGQGVNGYTF. The CDR3 bases are TGTGCCAGTCAGGGACAGGGAGTAAATGGCTACACCTTC.

This clonotype was observed a single time. A much larger clone lies one base from this, so it may be a read error. The gene calls are TRBV29-1 and TRBJ2-1; possible D gene TRBD1, 5 bases. The length of the CDR3 is 13 residues. V was cut by 2 bases and J by 10 bases, with 15 bases left in between. CDR1 is SQVTM, CDR2 ANQGSEA, per germline. As DNA, the CDR3 is TGCAGCGTTGAACAGGGCATCCCTTACGAGCAGTTCTTC. Translation gives CSVEQGIPYEQFF.

The chain has TRBV20-1 and TRBJ2-2, with a tentative D call TRBD2 (5 bases). Germline lookup yields CDR1 DFQATT and CDR2 SNEGSKA (reference sequence). Trimming cost V 7 bases and J 2 bases, with 14 bases left between them. There are 14 residues in the CDR3. DNA of the CDR3: TGCAGTGTTCAGACTACGACCAACACCGGGGAGCTGTTTTTT. Its translation: CSVQTTTNTGELFF.

The chain combines TRBV7-6 with TRBJ2-3, with 13 bases identical to TRBD2. The V gene end was trimmed by 5 bases and the J gene end by 6 bases; junction bases not matched to a gene: 8. Germline loops: CDR1 SGHVS, CDR2 FNYEAQ. This CDR3 spans 16 amino acids. This CDR3 is CASSPTRTSGSDTQYF. For the CDR3, the DNA is TGTGCCAGCAGCCCCACCCGGACTAGCGGGAGTGATACGCAGTATTTT.

This clonotype was seen a few times. The germline gene is not matched at one end of the junction; a read error may be the cause. CDR3 nucleotide sequence: TGTGCCAGCGGCGTATACCAGGGTTCTGGGGTCAACGTCCTGACTTTC. Protein product: CASGVYQGSGVNVLTF. V and J are TRBV2 and TRBJ2-6; the D gene is possibly TRBD1 (5 bases). CDR1 and CDR2 from the germline V gene are SNHLY and FYNNEI. The CDR3 is made up of 16 amino acids.

The CDR3 here is CASKRRTGELFF. The DNA of the CDR3 is TGTGCCAGCAAACGGCGCACCGGGGAGCTGTTTTTT. The chain links TRBV28 to TRBJ2-2; no definite D call. The CDR3 contains 12 residues. From germline, CDR1 is MDHEN and CDR2 SYDVKM. V lost 7 bases and J lost 4, with 7 bases in between.

This sequence joins TRBV7-2 and TRBJ2-3; 7 bases agree with TRBD2. J lost 10 bases, V lost 1 base, and 11 bases had no gene match. The germline V gene encodes CDR1 SGHTA and CDR2 FQGNSA. The length of the CDR3 is 15 residues. The CDR3 region is CASSLGGGRVASQYF. DNA for the CDR3: TGTGCCAGCAGCTTAGGGGGAGGGCGGGTGGCTTCGCAGTATTTT. The variable domain in full, completed from reference TRBV7-2 and TRBJ2-3, reads GAGVSQSPSNKVTEKGKDVELRCDPISGHTALYWYRQSLGQGLEFLIYFQGNSAPDKSGLPSDRFSAERTGGSVSTLTIQRTQQEDSAVYLCASSLGGGRVASQYFGPGTRLTVL.

With respect to this clonotype: Germline is not matched at one junction end, which may reflect a read error. The chain has TRBV25-1 and TRBJ2-7, with TRBD2 as a possible D gene (5 bases). The J call is uncertain, as TRBJ2-5 better fits the DNA end. This CDR3 contains 15 residues. Germline assignment: CDR1 MGHDK and CDR2 SYGVNS. CDR3 nucleotides: TGTGCCAACAGTGAATACTGGGAGCCACAAGAGACCCAGTACTTC. Its protein is CANSEYWEPQETQYF.

About this clonotype: This may stem from a read error, because a much larger clone lies one nucleotide away. The chain combines TRBV7-2 with TRBJ2-1; D might be TRBD1 (6 bases). CDR1 and CDR2 (germline): SGHTA, FQGNSA. There are 15 residues in the CDR3. V was pared by 2 bases and J by 10 bases, with 18 bases between. This CDR3 is CASSLPGQFPYEQFF. The CDR3 DNA sequence: TGTGCCAGCAGCTTACCCGGACAGTTTCCATACGAGCAGTTCTTC.

About this clonotype: A read error may be the cause here, since a much bigger clone is one base away. The V and J genes are TRBV12-3 or TRBV12-4 and TRBJ2-1, with D possibly matching TRBD2 (6 bases). Trimming removed 1 base from V and 6 bases from J, with 10 bases in between. This CDR3 has 14 amino acids. The CDR3 DNA follows: TGTGCCAGCAGTTTAGGGTGGACTACCAATGAGCAGTTCTTC. Amino acids: CASSLGWTTNEQFF.